The rows below give T cell receptor beta chains drawn from one sample of a study of early T cells in non-severe SARS-CoV-2 infection. Each CDR3 protein is one row after TCRdb ran MiXCR on the 5' RACE reads. The sample has 85,000 to 100,000 distinct CDR3 sequences, roughly 17% seen once; the top ten hold 1.3%. The sequencing input was whole blood. These receptors were collected from an adult who was a healthcare worker with PCR-confirmed SARS-CoV-2 infection or an uninfected control (not recorded which). The CDR3 runs from the conserved cysteine through the conserved F or W. A D gene is named only where the DNA matches it firmly. Size values are once, few and many counts, or a class for expanded clones, and some rows have none.

d_call clone_size j_call v_call cdr3_nt cdr3_aa
. . TRBJ2-7 TRBV12-3/TRBV12-4 TGTGCCAGCAGCCCCAAACAGCGCTTCTCCTACGAGCAGTACTTC CASSPKQRFSYEQYF
. . TRBJ2-2 TRBV6-5 TGTGCCAGCAGCGGTGGACAGAACACCGGGGAGCTGTTTTTT CASSGGQNTGELFF
. few TRBJ2-3 TRBV12-3/TRBV12-4 TGTGCCAGCAGTTTCGGGGGGCCCAGTTTCACAGATACGCAGTATTTT CASSFGGPSFTDTQYF
TRBD1 . TRBJ2-7 TRBV13 TGTGCCAGCACCTTGGGGCGGACAGGGCACTACGAGCAGTACTTC CASTLGRTGHYEQYF
TRBD1 few TRBJ2-3 TRBV18 TGTGCCAGCTCACCACCGCGGCCGGGACAGGGTATCGCAGATACGCAGTATTTT CASSPPRPGQGIADTQYF
. many TRBJ1-4 TRBV18 TGTGCCAGCTCACTGACAGGACATAATGAAAAACTGTTTTTT CASSLTGHNEKLFF
. few TRBJ2-7 TRBV28 TGTGCCAGCACCCCTCCCCGGGGCACGCCAATCTTC CASTPPRGTPIF
. few TRBJ2-5 TRBV6-5 TGTGCCAGCAGGCCCATGTTTTTCCCCCAAGGAGAGACCCAGTACTTC CASRPMFFPQGETQYF
. few TRBJ1-2 TRBV20-1 TGCAGTGCTAGATCCAAATCTTGGGTGCGGGGCTACACCTTC CSARSKSWVRGYTF
TRBD1 few TRBJ1-1 TRBV19 TGTGCCAGTAGTACGGACAGGGGGCGACTTGGCACTGAAGCTTTCTTT CASSTDRGRLGTEAFF
. . TRBJ2-3 TRBV18 TGTGCCAGCTCACCACCGAGGGAAGATACGCAGTATTTT CASSPPREDTQYF
. . TRBJ1-1 TRBV30 TGTGCCTGGAGAAAAGTGGGGCAGTCGAACACTGAAGCTTTCTTT CAWRKVGQSNTEAFF
. few TRBJ2-1 TRBV11-2 TGTGCCAGCAGCTTAGAACCGGCGGGGAGGAGCAAGAATGAGCAGTTCTTC CASSLEPAGRSKNEQFF
TRBD2 many TRBJ2-1 TRBV7-9 TGTGCCAGCAGCTCCCTAGCGGGAGTGAGCTCCTACAATGAGCAGTTCTTC CASSSLAGVSSYNEQFF
. . TRBJ2-1 TRBV7-2 TGTGCCAGCAGCTTAGATTGGGCCAATTACAATGAGCAGTTCTTC CASSLDWANYNEQFF
. few TRBJ2-1 TRBV5-1 TGCGCCAGCAGCCCTCCGGGGGTGCTAGCGAGGAACAATGAGCAGTTCTTC CASSPPGVLARNNEQFF
. many TRBJ2-7 TRBV4-3 TGCGCCAGCAGCCATGGTACGGGTATAGGCCCCTACGAGCAGTACTTC CASSHGTGIGPYEQYF
TRBD2 many TRBJ2-2 TRBV6-6 TGTGCCAGCAGGGATCTAGCGGGGGTAACCGGGGAGCTGTTTTTT CASRDLAGVTGELFF
TRBD2 . TRBJ2-1 TRBV2 TGTGCCAGCAGCAATAGCGGGGGACCCAACAATGAGCAGTTCTTC CASSNSGGPNNEQFF